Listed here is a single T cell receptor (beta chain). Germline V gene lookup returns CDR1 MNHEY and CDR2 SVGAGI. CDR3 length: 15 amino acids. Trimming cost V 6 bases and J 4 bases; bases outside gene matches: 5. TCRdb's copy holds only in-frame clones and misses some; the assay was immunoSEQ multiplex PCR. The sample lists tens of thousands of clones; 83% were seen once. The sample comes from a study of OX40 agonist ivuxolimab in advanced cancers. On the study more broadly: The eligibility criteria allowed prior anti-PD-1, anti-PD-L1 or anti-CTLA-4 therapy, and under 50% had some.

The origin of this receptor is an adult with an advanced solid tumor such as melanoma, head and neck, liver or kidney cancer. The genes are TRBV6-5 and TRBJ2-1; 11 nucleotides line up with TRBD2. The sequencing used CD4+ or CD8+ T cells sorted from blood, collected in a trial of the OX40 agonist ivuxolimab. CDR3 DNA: TGTGCCAGCAGCCCTAGCGGGGGGCCTTACAATGAGCAGTTCTTC. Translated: CASSPSGGPYNEQFF.